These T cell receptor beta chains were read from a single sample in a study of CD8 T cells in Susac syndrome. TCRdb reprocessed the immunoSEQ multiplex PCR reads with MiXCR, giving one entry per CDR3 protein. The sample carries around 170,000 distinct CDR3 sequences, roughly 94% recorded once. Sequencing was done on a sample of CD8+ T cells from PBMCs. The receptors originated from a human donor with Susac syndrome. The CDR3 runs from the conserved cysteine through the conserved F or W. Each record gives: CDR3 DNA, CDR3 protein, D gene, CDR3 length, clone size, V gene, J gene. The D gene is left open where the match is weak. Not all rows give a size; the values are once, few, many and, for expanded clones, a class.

cdr3_nt: TGTGCCAGCAGCCAGACAGTCTCCTACGAGCAGTACTTC; cdr3_aa: CASSQTVSYEQYF; d_call: NA; cdr3_length: 13; clone_size: NA; v_call: TRBV4-2; j_call: TRBJ2-7
cdr3_nt: TGTGCCAGCAGCACCGAGGGGGCCGCCTACGAGCAGTACTTC; cdr3_aa: CASSTEGAAYEQYF; d_call: TRBD1; cdr3_length: 14; clone_size: NA; v_call: TRBV9; j_call: TRBJ2-7
cdr3_nt: TGTGCCAGCAGCTTAATAAGTAATGACGAGCAGTACTTC; cdr3_aa: CASSLISNDEQYF; d_call: NA; cdr3_length: 13; clone_size: NA; v_call: TRBV7-2; j_call: TRBJ2-7
cdr3_nt: TGTGCCTGGAGTGACCGGGACAGGGGCAATCAGCCCCAGCATTTT; cdr3_aa: CAWSDRDRGNQPQHF; d_call: TRBD1; cdr3_length: 15; clone_size: NA; v_call: TRBV30; j_call: TRBJ1-5
cdr3_nt: TGTGCCAGCAGCTTAGATATCGACAGGAAAGCTTTCTTT; cdr3_aa: CASSLDIDRKAFF; d_call: NA; cdr3_length: 13; clone_size: NA; v_call: TRBV11-1; j_call: TRBJ1-1
cdr3_nt: TGCAGTGCCCCGCTCGTCCCGGGACAGGGATTCGATACGCAGTATTTT; cdr3_aa: CSAPLVPGQGFDTQYF; d_call: TRBD1; cdr3_length: 16; clone_size: NA; v_call: TRBV20-1; j_call: TRBJ2-3
cdr3_nt: TGTGCCAGCAGTCCTACCGTTAATGGGAATGAAGCTTTCTTT; cdr3_aa: CASSPTVNGNEAFF; d_call: NA; cdr3_length: 14; clone_size: NA; v_call: TRBV12-3/TRBV12-4; j_call: TRBJ1-1
cdr3_nt: TGTGCCAGCAGTTTCATACAGGGGGCCGAGCAGTACTTC; cdr3_aa: CASSFIQGAEQYF; d_call: TRBD1; cdr3_length: 13; clone_size: NA; v_call: TRBV28; j_call: TRBJ2-7
cdr3_nt: TGCGCCAGCAGCTTGAGTGGGGACAGCGAGAATTCACCCCTCCACTTT; cdr3_aa: CASSLSGDSENSPLHF; d_call: TRBD1; cdr3_length: 16; clone_size: NA; v_call: TRBV5-1; j_call: TRBJ1-6
cdr3_nt: TGTGCCAGCAAAGACAGTGACTACGAGCAGTACTTC; cdr3_aa: CASKDSDYEQYF; d_call: NA; cdr3_length: 12; clone_size: NA; v_call: TRBV2; j_call: TRBJ2-7
cdr3_nt: TGTGCCAGCAGTCCCACCGAGGGAAGTTGGCACGTGGGGACCCAGTACTTC; cdr3_aa: CASSPTEGSWHVGTQYF; d_call: NA; cdr3_length: 17; clone_size: NA; v_call: TRBV28; j_call: TRBJ2-5
cdr3_nt: TGCAGTGTCTTAGGGACTGGAAACACCATATATTTT; cdr3_aa: CSVLGTGNTIYF; d_call: NA; cdr3_length: 12; clone_size: NA; v_call: TRBV20-1; j_call: TRBJ1-3
cdr3_nt: TGCAGTGCTCAACTAGCGGGAGGACAAGAGACCCAGTACTTC; cdr3_aa: CSAQLAGGQETQYF; d_call: TRBD2; cdr3_length: 14; clone_size: NA; v_call: TRBV20-1; j_call: TRBJ2-5
cdr3_nt: TGTGCCAGTAGTTTTTTAGAACGAGATACGCAGTATTTT; cdr3_aa: CASSFLERDTQYF; d_call: NA; cdr3_length: 13; clone_size: NA; v_call: TRBV19; j_call: TRBJ2-3
cdr3_nt: TGTGCCAGCAGTTTGTTCCTAGATGGTCAAGAGACCCAGTACTTC; cdr3_aa: CASSLFLDGQETQYF; d_call: NA; cdr3_length: 15; clone_size: NA; v_call: TRBV25-1; j_call: TRBJ2-5
cdr3_nt: TGTGCCAGCAGGGACCAGACTACCTACGAGCAGTACTTC; cdr3_aa: CASRDQTTYEQYF; d_call: NA; cdr3_length: 13; clone_size: NA; v_call: TRBV7-8; j_call: TRBJ2-7
cdr3_nt: TGTGCCAGCAGCTTGGCGACAGAGAGTCAAGAGACCCAGTACTTC; cdr3_aa: CASSLATESQETQYF; d_call: NA; cdr3_length: 15; clone_size: NA; v_call: TRBV5-6; j_call: TRBJ2-5
cdr3_nt: TGTGCCAGCAGTCCGCCAGCCTTGAACACCGGGGAGCTGTTTTTT; cdr3_aa: CASSPPALNTGELFF; d_call: NA; cdr3_length: 15; clone_size: NA; v_call: TRBV28; j_call: TRBJ2-2
cdr3_nt: TGTGCCAGCAGCCAAGAAGCGTGGGGGACTAATGAAAAACTGTTTTTT; cdr3_aa: CASSQEAWGTNEKLFF; d_call: NA; cdr3_length: 16; clone_size: NA; v_call: TRBV4-2; j_call: TRBJ1-4
cdr3_nt: TGCAGTGCTCGGACAGGAAGGGCCTACGAGCAGTACTTC; cdr3_aa: CSARTGRAYEQYF; d_call: TRBD1; cdr3_length: 13; clone_size: NA; v_call: TRBV20-1; j_call: TRBJ2-7
cdr3_nt: TGTGCCACCATGGGGGGGGCCTACACTGAAGCTTTCTTT; cdr3_aa: CATMGGAYTEAFF; d_call: NA; cdr3_length: 13; clone_size: NA; v_call: TRBV19; j_call: TRBJ1-1
cdr3_nt: TGTGCCAGCAGCTTAAGTGCGGCTAGCGGAATCACCGGGGAGCTGTTTTTT; cdr3_aa: CASSLSAASGITGELFF; d_call: TRBD2; cdr3_length: 17; clone_size: NA; v_call: TRBV7-3; j_call: TRBJ2-2
cdr3_nt: TGTGCCAGCAGCTCCCAGGGGGAAGACACCGGGGAGCTGTTTTTT; cdr3_aa: CASSSQGEDTGELFF; d_call: TRBD1; cdr3_length: 15; clone_size: NA; v_call: TRBV7-9; j_call: TRBJ2-2
cdr3_nt: TGTGCCAGCAGCCAAGAAGGGGAAGGGGACGAGGCCTACGAGCAGTACTTC; cdr3_aa: CASSQEGEGDEAYEQYF; d_call: NA; cdr3_length: 17; clone_size: NA; v_call: TRBV4-2; j_call: TRBJ2-7
cdr3_nt: TGTGCCAGCAGCCCGACTAGCGGGAGCGGTGAGACCCAGTACTTC; cdr3_aa: CASSPTSGSGETQYF; d_call: TRBD2; cdr3_length: 15; clone_size: NA; v_call: TRBV5-5; j_call: TRBJ2-5
cdr3_nt: TGCAGTGCTAGGCAGGCACTTACGGTCAACGAGCAGTACTTC; cdr3_aa: CSARQALTVNEQYF; d_call: NA; cdr3_length: 14; clone_size: NA; v_call: TRBV20-1; j_call: TRBJ2-7
cdr3_nt: TGTGCCAGCAGTTACTCCTATTTAACGTTGAACACTGAAGCTTTCTTT; cdr3_aa: CASSYSYLTLNTEAFF; d_call: NA; cdr3_length: 16; clone_size: NA; v_call: TRBV6-5; j_call: TRBJ1-1
cdr3_nt: TGTGCCAGCAGCCCAGTGCAGGGAAGGGGTCAGCCCCAGCATTTT; cdr3_aa: CASSPVQGRGQPQHF; d_call: NA; cdr3_length: 15; clone_size: once; v_call: TRBV7-6; j_call: TRBJ1-5
cdr3_nt: TGTGCCAGCAGCTTAGAATCCTTC; cdr3_aa: CASSLESF; d_call: NA; cdr3_length: 8; clone_size: NA; v_call: TRBV7-9; j_call: TRBJ1-2
cdr3_nt: TGCAGTGCCCTACAGGGCTATGGCTACACCTTC; cdr3_aa: CSALQGYGYTF; d_call: NA; cdr3_length: 11; clone_size: NA; v_call: TRBV20-1; j_call: TRBJ1-2
cdr3_nt: TGTGCCAGCAGCGTAGGAGGATCGATCGGGGAGCTGTTTTTT; cdr3_aa: CASSVGGSIGELFF; d_call: NA; cdr3_length: 14; clone_size: once; v_call: TRBV9; j_call: TRBJ2-2
cdr3_nt: TGCGCCAGCAGCTTGTCGGCAGGAGGTATGAACACTGAAGCTTTCTTT; cdr3_aa: CASSLSAGGMNTEAFF; d_call: NA; cdr3_length: 16; clone_size: NA; v_call: TRBV5-1; j_call: TRBJ1-1
cdr3_nt: TGTGCCAGCAGCCAAGGGGACAGGGTTACTGAAGCTTTCTTT; cdr3_aa: CASSQGDRVTEAFF; d_call: TRBD1; cdr3_length: 14; clone_size: NA; v_call: TRBV3-1; j_call: TRBJ1-1
cdr3_nt: TGTGCCAGCAGCTTAGAACAGGGACATGGCTACACCTTC; cdr3_aa: CASSLEQGHGYTF; d_call: NA; cdr3_length: 13; clone_size: NA; v_call: TRBV7-6; j_call: TRBJ1-2
cdr3_nt: TGTGCCAGCAGCGTAGAGGGCGGTCCCCCTGGCACAGATACGCAGTATTTT; cdr3_aa: CASSVEGGPPGTDTQYF; d_call: NA; cdr3_length: 17; clone_size: NA; v_call: TRBV9; j_call: TRBJ2-3
cdr3_nt: TGTGCCAGCAGGGAACCAAGAGGCGCATCTGAAGCTTTCTTT; cdr3_aa: CASREPRGASEAFF; d_call: NA; cdr3_length: 14; clone_size: NA; v_call: TRBV7-9; j_call: TRBJ1-1
cdr3_nt: TGTGCCAGCTCACAGGACAGGGGAAGTATCTACGAGCAGTACTTC; cdr3_aa: CASSQDRGSIYEQYF; d_call: TRBD1; cdr3_length: 15; clone_size: NA; v_call: TRBV18; j_call: TRBJ2-7
cdr3_nt: TGTGCCTGGAGTACTAGCGGGGGTCTATACGAGCAGTACTTC; cdr3_aa: CAWSTSGGLYEQYF; d_call: TRBD2; cdr3_length: 14; clone_size: NA; v_call: TRBV30; j_call: TRBJ2-7
cdr3_nt: TGTGCCAGCAGTCTCAGAGTTGGCGGGGAGCTGTTTTTT; cdr3_aa: CASSLRVGGELFF; d_call: NA; cdr3_length: 13; clone_size: NA; v_call: TRBV12-3/TRBV12-4; j_call: TRBJ2-2
cdr3_nt: TGTGCCAGCACAGTAGGGACTGTAGTAGTGCCCCTCCACTTT; cdr3_aa: CASTVGTVVVPLHF; d_call: NA; cdr3_length: 14; clone_size: NA; v_call: TRBV2; j_call: TRBJ1-6
cdr3_nt: TGTGCCAGCAGCCCGCCAGACAGGGGAATCCCAGATACGCAGTATTTT; cdr3_aa: CASSPPDRGIPDTQYF; d_call: TRBD1; cdr3_length: 16; clone_size: NA; v_call: TRBV7-9; j_call: TRBJ2-3
cdr3_nt: TGTGCCAGCAGCCAAAGGGGAGCCTACGAGCAGTACTTC; cdr3_aa: CASSQRGAYEQYF; d_call: NA; cdr3_length: 13; clone_size: NA; v_call: TRBV14; j_call: TRBJ2-7
cdr3_nt: TGCAGTGCTAGAGTGGGGACTAGCGGCTTTGAGTACAATGAGCAGTTCTTC; cdr3_aa: CSARVGTSGFEYNEQFF; d_call: TRBD2; cdr3_length: 17; clone_size: NA; v_call: TRBV20-1; j_call: TRBJ2-1
cdr3_nt: TGTGCCACCAGCAGAGATCACGGGACAGGGGGCAATCAGCCCCAGCATTTT; cdr3_aa: CATSRDHGTGGNQPQHF; d_call: TRBD1; cdr3_length: 17; clone_size: NA; v_call: TRBV15; j_call: TRBJ1-5
cdr3_nt: TGTGCCAGCAGCGTCGGACTAGCGGTAGATACGCAGTATTTT; cdr3_aa: CASSVGLAVDTQYF; d_call: TRBD2; cdr3_length: 14; clone_size: NA; v_call: TRBV9; j_call: TRBJ2-3
cdr3_nt: TGTGCCACCAGCAGAATTCAACCAGGGGGCAGCGAGCAGTACTTC; cdr3_aa: CATSRIQPGGSEQYF; d_call: TRBD1; cdr3_length: 15; clone_size: NA; v_call: TRBV15; j_call: TRBJ2-7
cdr3_nt: TGTGCCTGGAGTGTAAGCAGGGGCGGTCAGCCCCAGCATTTT; cdr3_aa: CAWSVSRGGQPQHF; d_call: NA; cdr3_length: 14; clone_size: NA; v_call: TRBV30; j_call: TRBJ1-5
cdr3_nt: TGTGCCAGCAGCTTACCTCGGACTAGCCCGGAGCAGTTCTTC; cdr3_aa: CASSLPRTSPEQFF; d_call: TRBD2; cdr3_length: 14; clone_size: NA; v_call: TRBV5-6; j_call: TRBJ2-1
cdr3_nt: TGTGCCAGTAGTATAGTATTAGGGGACAGTACCTACGAGCAGTACTTC; cdr3_aa: CASSIVLGDSTYEQYF; d_call: TRBD1; cdr3_length: 16; clone_size: NA; v_call: TRBV19; j_call: TRBJ2-7
cdr3_nt: TGTGCCAGCAGCGTCCCCGGGAGAGATACGCAGTATTTT; cdr3_aa: CASSVPGRDTQYF; d_call: NA; cdr3_length: 13; clone_size: NA; v_call: TRBV9; j_call: TRBJ2-3
cdr3_nt: TGCGCCAGCAGCTTGGGAGCGGGGCAGTTCTTC; cdr3_aa: CASSLGAGQFF; d_call: NA; cdr3_length: 11; clone_size: NA; v_call: TRBV5-1; j_call: TRBJ2-1
cdr3_nt: TGTGCCATCAGTGAATACGACACCTACGAGCAGTACTTC; cdr3_aa: CAISEYDTYEQYF; d_call: NA; cdr3_length: 13; clone_size: NA; v_call: TRBV10-3; j_call: TRBJ2-7
cdr3_nt: TGTGCCAGCAGCCTTACTCCAGAGACCCAGTACTTC; cdr3_aa: CASSLTPETQYF; d_call: NA; cdr3_length: 12; clone_size: NA; v_call: TRBV11-2; j_call: TRBJ2-5
cdr3_nt: TGTGCCAGCTATACCGGGAGGTTGGACGAGCAGTACTTC; cdr3_aa: CASYTGRLDEQYF; d_call: TRBD2; cdr3_length: 13; clone_size: NA; v_call: TRBV6-5; j_call: TRBJ2-7
cdr3_nt: TGTGCCAGCAGCCAAGGGCCTGCAACTAATGAAAAACTGTTTTTT; cdr3_aa: CASSQGPATNEKLFF; d_call: NA; cdr3_length: 15; clone_size: once; v_call: TRBV4-2; j_call: TRBJ1-4